Shown below are 12 T cell receptor beta chains from a single sample sequenced in a study of control samples from healthy donors and cancer patients. The data were produced by immunoSEQ multiplex PCR, yet TCRdb's version contains in-frame clones alone and is incomplete. The sample has about 120,000 clones; more than 85% are singletons. Sequences were obtained from blood. The origin of the receptors is a man aged 30-40 years in good health.

The chain joins TRBV28 to TRBJ1-2; D is unclear. V was trimmed by 5 bases and J by 4 bases, leaving 11 bases between them. The CDR3 extends over 13 amino acids. The germline V gene encodes CDR1 MDHEN and CDR2 SYDVKM. DNA of the CDR3: TGTGCCAGCAGTCTGGGCAGCACCTATGGCTACACCTTC. Its translation is CASSLGSTYGYTF.

The chain carries TRBV14 and TRBJ1-2; D gene ambiguous. The V and J ends lost 0 bases and 4 bases respectively, with 6 bases between them. Germline V gene data show CDR1 as SGHDN and CDR2 as FVKESK. The CDR3 length is 13 residues. CDR3 nucleotides: TGTGCCAGCAGCCAAGAACTCTTCTATGGCTACACCTTC. Translated, it gives CASSQELFYGYTF.

The chain employs TRBV9 and TRBJ1-3; D not certain. Germline V CDR1 and CDR2: SGDLS, YYNGEE. Trimming left V 0 bases short and J 5 bases short, with 3 bases between. The CDR3 extends over 12 amino acids. The CDR3 reads CASSVDRNTIYF. CDR3 nucleotides: TGTGCCAGCAGCGTAGATCGAAACACCATATATTTT. Combining the CDR3 with reference TRBV9 and TRBJ1-3 gives the whole variable domain DSGVTQTPKHLITATGQRVTLRCSPRSGDLSVYWYQQSLDQGLQFLIQYYNGEERAKGNILERFSAQQFPDLHSELNLSSLELGDSALYFCASSVDRNTIYFGEGSWLTVV.

Of note for this clone: The same CDR3 arises from other DNA sequences in this sample as well. The V gene is TRBV28, the J gene TRBJ1-4; no clear D. Per germline, CDR1 MDHEN and CDR2 SYDVKM. There are 13 residues in the CDR3. V gave up 1 base and J gave up 4 bases, with 4 bases separating them. DNA of the CDR3: TGTGCCAGCAGTTTATCTCTTAATGAAAAACTGTTTTTT. Residues: CASSLSLNEKLFF.

The chain links TRBV18 to TRBJ1-2; 7 bases agree with TRBD1. The CDR3 length is 13 residues. Trimming cost V 7 bases and J 7 bases; bases outside gene matches: 9. Germline V gene data show CDR1 as KGHSH and CDR2 as LQKENI. The chain's CDR3 is CASYKDRDGGYTF. CDR3 in DNA: TGTGCCAGCTACAAAGACAGGGATGGTGGCTACACCTTC.

The rearrangement links TRBV9 to TRBJ2-1; 16 nucleotides match TRBD2. The CDR3 totals 20 residues. The germline V gene has CDR1 SGDLS and CDR2 YYNGEE. The V gene end was trimmed by 0 bases and the J gene end by 6 bases; junction bases not matched to a gene: 12. As DNA, the CDR3 is TGTGCCAGCAGCGTAGCCTCCCCGGGACTAGCGGGGGGGCCCGGCAATGAGCAGTTCTTC. Translating it yields CASSVASPGLAGGPGNEQFF.

This sequence joins TRBV9 and TRBJ2-1; 8 nucleotides align to TRBD1. The CDR3 loop spans 14 amino acids. Per the germline V gene, CDR1 is SGDLS and CDR2 is YYNGEE. With 3 bases clipped from V and 7 bases from J, the junction kept 6 bases outside the gene matches. The CDR3 DNA sequence: TGTGCCAGCAGCGAGCGGACAGGGTTGAATGAGCAGTTCTTC. Its translation: CASSERTGLNEQFF.

V and J are TRBV3-1 (or the pseudogene TRBV3-2) and TRBJ2-5; perhaps D is TRBD1 or TRBD2 (5 bases each). Germline V lookup: CDR1 LGHDT, CDR2 YNNKEL (reference sequence). The CDR3 extends over 12 amino acids. V lost 4 bases, J lost 2 bases, and 5 bases lay in between. CDR3 DNA: TGTGCCAGCAGCCGGGGGCAAGAGACCCAGTACTTC. Translated: CASSRGQETQYF.

This sequence joins TRBV5-1 and TRBJ1-3; D might be TRBD1 (6 bases). The CDR3 totals 14 residues. V gave up 0 bases and J gave up 5 bases, with 9 bases separating them. Germline lookup yields CDR1 SGHRS and CDR2 YFSETQ. The CDR3: CASSLGQGRNTIYF. In DNA form, the CDR3 reads TGCGCCAGCAGCTTGGGGCAGGGGAGAAACACCATATATTTT.

The CDR3 sequence is CASSPPERGSYNEQFF. The CDR3 DNA follows: TGTGCCAGCAGTCCCCCTGAGCGGGGCTCCTACAATGAGCAGTTCTTC. The chain has TRBV28 and TRBJ2-1, with 7 bases matching TRBD2. The CDR3 runs 16 residues. Looked up from germline, CDR1 is MDHEN and CDR2 is SYDVKM. V trimming: 5 bases; J trimming: 0 bases; junction bases outside the gene matches: 7.

This rearrangement joins TRBV5-1 to TRBJ1-1; D is perhaps TRBD1 (5 bases). The germline gives CDR1 SGHRS, CDR2 YFSETQ. This CDR3 region has 19 residues. V dropped 1 base and J dropped 1 base, with 23 bases sitting between them. CDR3 in amino acids: CASSLRGVLPGLTNTEAFF. CDR3 sequence (DNA): TGCGCCAGCAGCTTGCGTGGGGTTTTGCCGGGACTGACGAACACTGAAGCTTTCTTT.

This sequence joins TRBV7-2 and TRBJ1-3; no definite D call. The CDR3 runs 14 residues. Looked up from germline, CDR1 is SGHTA and CDR2 is FQGNSA. Trimming cost V 2 bases and J 1 base, with 6 bases left between them. The CDR3 DNA is TGTGCCAGCAGCTTATGGGGATCTGGAAACACCATATATTTT. Amino acids: CASSLWGSGNTIYF.